This T cell receptor beta chain was retrieved from a study of T cell repertoires in cytomegalovirus infection. Across the whole study: Both CMV infection and a matching HLA type were indicated by public TCR beta signatures.

Overall study findings and caveats: Summed frequency of shared TCR beta families picked out CMV carriers who also had the relevant HLA. Predominance within the ex vivo response was attributable to HLA-C-restricted CMV-specific TCR beta clonotypes.

TCRdb used MiXCR to reprocess the reads, holding one entry per CDR3 protein. The sample lists 120,000 to 150,000 distinct CDR3 sequences, about 6.5% seen once, with about a sixth in the top ten. The CDR3 length is 14 residues. Trimming left V 0 bases short and J 6 bases short, with 9 bases between. Germline CDR1 and CDR2: SGHDN and FVKESK. Worth noting for this clonotype: Its target is unknown.

Sequencing was performed on PBMCs. The J gene is TRBJ2-1, the V gene TRBV14; D call uncertain. The TCR comes from a human donor in good health (CMV status not recorded). Some clones in this sample may be carry-over from other donors' samples. The CDR3 nucleotides are TGTGCCAGCAGCCAAGAGGCAGTAATCAATGAGCAGTTCTTC. It specifies CASSQEAVINEQFF.